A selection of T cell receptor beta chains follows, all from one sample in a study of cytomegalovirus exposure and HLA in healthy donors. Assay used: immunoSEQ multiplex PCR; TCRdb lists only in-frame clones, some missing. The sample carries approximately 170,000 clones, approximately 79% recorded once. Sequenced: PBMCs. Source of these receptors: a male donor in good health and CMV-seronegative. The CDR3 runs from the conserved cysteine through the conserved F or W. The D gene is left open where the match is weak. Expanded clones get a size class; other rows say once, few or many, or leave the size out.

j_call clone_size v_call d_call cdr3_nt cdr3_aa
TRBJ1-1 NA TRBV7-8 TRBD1 TGTGCCAGCAGCTCGACGACAGGGAAGAACACTGAAGCTTTCTTT CASSSTTGKNTEAFF
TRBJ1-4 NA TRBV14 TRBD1 TGTGCCAGCAGCCAATCTTGGACAGGGGAAGAGAACAATGAAAAACTGTTTTTT CASSQSWTGEENNEKLFF
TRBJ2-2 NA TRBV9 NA TGTGCCAGCAGCCCTAGGTGGGACACCGGGGAGCTGTTTTTT CASSPRWDTGELFF
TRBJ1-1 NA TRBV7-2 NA TGTGCCAGCAGCCCCGGGACACGGAACACTGAAGCTTTCTTT CASSPGTRNTEAFF
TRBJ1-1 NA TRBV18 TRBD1 TGTGCCAGCTCACCTCGACAGGGGAACGGGGACACTGAAGCTTTCTTT CASSPRQGNGDTEAFF
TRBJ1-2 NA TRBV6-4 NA TGTGCCAGCAGTGATGGAGGGAACTATGGCTACACCTTC CASSDGGNYGYTF
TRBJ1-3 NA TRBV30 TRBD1 TGTGCCTGGAGTGGTGGACAGGCATTCTCTGGAAACACCATATATTTT CAWSGGQAFSGNTIYF
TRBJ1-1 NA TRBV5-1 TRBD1 TGCGCCAGCAGCTTGGTGGACAGGGACACTGAAGCTTTCTTT CASSLVDRDTEAFF
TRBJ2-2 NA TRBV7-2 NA TGTGCCAGCAGCTCCGGTTCTTACGGGGAGCTGTTTTTT CASSSGSYGELFF
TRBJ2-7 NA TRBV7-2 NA TGTGCCAGCACCCTAAGACGCGCGGCGGTCTACGAGCAGTACTTC CASTLRRAAVYEQYF
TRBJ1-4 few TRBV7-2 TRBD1 TGTGCCAGCAGCTCTACAGGGGGATCTAATGAAAAACTGTTTTTT CASSSTGGSNEKLFF
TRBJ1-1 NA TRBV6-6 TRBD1 TGTGCCAGCAGTGCGGGACAGACGTCTATCACTGAAGCTTTCTTT CASSAGQTSITEAFF
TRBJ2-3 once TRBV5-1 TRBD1 TGCGCCAGCCGCCGGACAGGGCTACTCACAGATACGCAGTATTTT CASRRTGLLTDTQYF
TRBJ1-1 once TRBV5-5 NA TGTGCCAGCAGCTGGGGGCTTAGGACAACTTACACTGAAGCTTTCTTT CASSWGLRTTYTEAFF
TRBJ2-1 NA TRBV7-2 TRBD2 TGTGCCAGCAGCAGGACTAGCGGGGGGCACAATGAGCAGTTCTTC CASSRTSGGHNEQFF
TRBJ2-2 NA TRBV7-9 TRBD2 TGTGCCAGCAGCCGGGGGGTCGCCGGGGAGCTGTTTTTT CASSRGVAGELFF
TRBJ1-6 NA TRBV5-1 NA TGCGCCAGCAGCGGCGACATACACTCACCCCTCCACTTT CASSGDIHSPLHF
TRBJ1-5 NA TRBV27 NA TGTGCCAGCAGGGGGACACTTAGCAATCAGCCCCAGCATTTT CASRGTLSNQPQHF
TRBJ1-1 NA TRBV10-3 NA TGTGCCATCAGTGAGGGGGGCGGGACTGAAGCTTTCTTT CAISEGGGTEAFF
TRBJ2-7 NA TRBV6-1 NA TGTGCCAGCAGTGTTGACAGGTACTACGAGCAGTACTTC CASSVDRYYEQYF
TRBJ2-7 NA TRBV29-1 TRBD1 TGCAGCGTCGAGGTCCTGGACAGGGGCTACGAGCAGTCCTTC CSVEVLDRGYEQSF
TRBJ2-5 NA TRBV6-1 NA TGTGCCAGCAGTGTAAGACAGCAAGAGACCCAGTACTTC CASSVRQQETQYF
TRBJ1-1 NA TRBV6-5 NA TGTGCCAGCAGTTATGGCTTGATGAACACTGAAGCTTTCTTT CASSYGLMNTEAFF